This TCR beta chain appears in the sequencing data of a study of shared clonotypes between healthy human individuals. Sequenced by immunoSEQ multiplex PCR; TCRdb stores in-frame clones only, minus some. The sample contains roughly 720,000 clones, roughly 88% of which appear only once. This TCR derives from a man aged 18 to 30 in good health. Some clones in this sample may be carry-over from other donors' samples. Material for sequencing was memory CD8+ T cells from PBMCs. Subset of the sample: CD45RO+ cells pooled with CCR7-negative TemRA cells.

The chain's CDR3 is CSVETGQDGYTF. In DNA form, the CDR3 reads TGCAGCGTTGAAACGGGACAAGATGGCTACACCTTC. This chain uses TRBV29-1 with TRBJ1-2, with a possible D match to TRBD1 (6 bases). Germline V gene sequence: CDR1 SQVTM, CDR2 ANQGSEA. The V and J ends lost 2 bases and 6 bases respectively, with 10 bases between them. The CDR3 loop spans 12 amino acids.